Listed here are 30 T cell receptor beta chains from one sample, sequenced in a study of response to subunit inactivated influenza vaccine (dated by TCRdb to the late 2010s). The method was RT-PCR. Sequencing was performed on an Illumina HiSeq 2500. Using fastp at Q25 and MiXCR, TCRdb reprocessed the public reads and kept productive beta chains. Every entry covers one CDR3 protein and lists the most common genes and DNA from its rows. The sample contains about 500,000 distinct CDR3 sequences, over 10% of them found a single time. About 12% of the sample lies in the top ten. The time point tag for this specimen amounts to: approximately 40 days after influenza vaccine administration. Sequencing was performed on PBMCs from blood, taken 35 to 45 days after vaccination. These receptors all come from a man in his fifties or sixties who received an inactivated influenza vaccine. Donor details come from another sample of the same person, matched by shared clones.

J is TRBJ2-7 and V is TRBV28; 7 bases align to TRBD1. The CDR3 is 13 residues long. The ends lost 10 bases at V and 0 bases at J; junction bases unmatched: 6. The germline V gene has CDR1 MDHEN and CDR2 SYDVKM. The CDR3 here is CAIRDRVSYEQYF. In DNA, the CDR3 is TGTGCCATCCGGGACAGAGTCTCCTACGAGCAGTACTTC.

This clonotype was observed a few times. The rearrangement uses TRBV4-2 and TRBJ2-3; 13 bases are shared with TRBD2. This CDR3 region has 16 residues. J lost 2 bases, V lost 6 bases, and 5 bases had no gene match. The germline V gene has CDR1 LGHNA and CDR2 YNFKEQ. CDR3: CASRPGLAGATDTQYF. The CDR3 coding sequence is TGTGCCAGCAGGCCAGGACTAGCGGGGGCCACAGATACGCAGTATTTT.

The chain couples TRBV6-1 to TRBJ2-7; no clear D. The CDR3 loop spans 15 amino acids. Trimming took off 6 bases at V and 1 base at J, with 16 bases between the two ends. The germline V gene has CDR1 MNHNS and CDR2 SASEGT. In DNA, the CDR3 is TGTGCCAGCAGGTCGGACCGACGACCTTCCTACGAGCAGTACTTC. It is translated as CASRSDRRPSYEQYF.

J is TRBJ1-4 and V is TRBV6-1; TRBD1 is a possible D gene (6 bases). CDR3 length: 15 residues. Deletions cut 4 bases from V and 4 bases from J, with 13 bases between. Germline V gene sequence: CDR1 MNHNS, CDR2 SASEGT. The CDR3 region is CASSAPGDGNEKLFF. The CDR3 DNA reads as TGTGCCAGCAGTGCCCCAGGGGATGGTAATGAAAAACTGTTTTTT.

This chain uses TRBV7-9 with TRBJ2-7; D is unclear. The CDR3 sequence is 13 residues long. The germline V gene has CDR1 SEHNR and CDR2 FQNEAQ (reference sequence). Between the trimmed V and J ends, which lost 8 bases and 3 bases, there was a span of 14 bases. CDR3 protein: CASSIGLNYEQYF. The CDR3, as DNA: TGTGCCAGCTCAATAGGCCTTAACTACGAGCAGTACTTC.

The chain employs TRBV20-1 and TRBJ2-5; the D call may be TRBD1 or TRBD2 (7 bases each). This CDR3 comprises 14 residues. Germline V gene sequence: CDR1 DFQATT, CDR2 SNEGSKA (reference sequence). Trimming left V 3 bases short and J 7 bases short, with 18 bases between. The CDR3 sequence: CSASQGGTSGTQYF. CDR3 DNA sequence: TGCAGTGCTAGTCAGGGGGGGACGTCCGGGACCCAGTACTTC.

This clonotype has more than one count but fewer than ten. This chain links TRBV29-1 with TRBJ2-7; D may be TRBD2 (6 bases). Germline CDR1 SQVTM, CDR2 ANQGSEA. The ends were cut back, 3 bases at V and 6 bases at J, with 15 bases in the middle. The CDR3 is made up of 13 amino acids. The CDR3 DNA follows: TGCAGCGTTGAGGAGGTGGCGGGAAGCGAGCAGTACTTC. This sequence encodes CSVEEVAGSEQYF.

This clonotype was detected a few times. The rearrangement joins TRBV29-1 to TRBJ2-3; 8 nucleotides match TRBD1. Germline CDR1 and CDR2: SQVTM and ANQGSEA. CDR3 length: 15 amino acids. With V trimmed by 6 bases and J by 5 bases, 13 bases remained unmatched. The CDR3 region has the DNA TGCAGCGTCGTACCGGGACAGGTTGTAGTAGATACGCAGTATTTT. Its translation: CSVVPGQVVVDTQYF.

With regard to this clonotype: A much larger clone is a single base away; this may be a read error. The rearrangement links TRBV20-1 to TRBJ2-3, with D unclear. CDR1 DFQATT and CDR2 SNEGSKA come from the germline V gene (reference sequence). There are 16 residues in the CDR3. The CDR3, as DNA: TGCTGTGCTAGAGATTTGATGACTCATTTCACAGATACGCAGTATTTT. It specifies CCARDLMTHFTDTQYF.

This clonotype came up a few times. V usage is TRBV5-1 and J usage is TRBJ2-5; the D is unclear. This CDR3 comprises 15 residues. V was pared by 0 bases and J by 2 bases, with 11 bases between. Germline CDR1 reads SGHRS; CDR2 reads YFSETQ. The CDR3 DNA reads TGCGCCAGCAGCTTGGAAGTCGGGCTACAAGAGACCCAGTACTTC. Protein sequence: CASSLEVGLQETQYF.

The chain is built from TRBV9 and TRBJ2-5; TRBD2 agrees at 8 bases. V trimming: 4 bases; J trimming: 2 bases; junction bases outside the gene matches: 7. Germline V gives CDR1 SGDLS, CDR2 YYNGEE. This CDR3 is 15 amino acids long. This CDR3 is CASSPVAGRQETQYF. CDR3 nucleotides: TGTGCCAGCAGCCCGGTAGCGGGACGACAAGAGACCCAGTACTTC.

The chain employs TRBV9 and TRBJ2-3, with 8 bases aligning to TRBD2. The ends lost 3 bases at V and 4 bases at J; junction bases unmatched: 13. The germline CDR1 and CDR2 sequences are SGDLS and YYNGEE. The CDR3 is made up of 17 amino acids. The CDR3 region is CASSASRGSGISDTQYF. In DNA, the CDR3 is TGTGCCAGCAGCGCCAGTAGGGGTAGCGGGATTTCAGATACGCAGTATTTT. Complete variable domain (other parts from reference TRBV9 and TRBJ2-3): DSGVTQTPKHLITATGQRVTLRCSPRSGDLSVYWYQQSLDQGLQFLIQYYNGEERAKGNILERFSAQQFPDLHSELNLSSLELGDSALYFCASSASRGSGISDTQYFGPGTRLTVL.

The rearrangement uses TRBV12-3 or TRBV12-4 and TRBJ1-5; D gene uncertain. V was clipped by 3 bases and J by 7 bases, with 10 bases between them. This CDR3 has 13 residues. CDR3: CASSFAGPQPQHF. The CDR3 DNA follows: TGTGCCAGCAGTTTCGCAGGCCCGCAGCCCCAGCATTTT.

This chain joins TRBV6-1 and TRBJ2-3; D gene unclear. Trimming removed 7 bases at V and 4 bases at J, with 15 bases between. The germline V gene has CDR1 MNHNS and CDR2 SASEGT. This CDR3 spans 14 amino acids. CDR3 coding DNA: TGTGCCAGCATGGCTCGCCCTAGGGCAGATACGCAGTATTTT. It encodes CASMARPRADTQYF.

The CDR3 here is CASRTAGGLADTQYF. The CDR3 DNA is TGTGCCAGCAGGACGGCGGGAGGACTGGCAGATACGCAGTATTTT. The gene calls are TRBV6-1 and TRBJ2-3; TRBD2 aligns across 8 bases. Germline values: CDR1 MNHNS, CDR2 SASEGT. J lost 4 bases, V lost 6 bases, and 9 bases had no gene match. The CDR3 has 15 amino acids.

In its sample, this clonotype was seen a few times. CDR3 sequence: CASSTSGGFGNEQFF. In DNA form, the CDR3 reads TGTGCCAGCAGTACTAGCGGGGGTTTCGGCAATGAGCAGTTCTTC. This rearrangement joins TRBV6-5 to TRBJ2-1; 11 bases align to TRBD2. V trimming: 5 bases; J trimming: 6 bases; junction bases outside the gene matches: 6. CDR1 is MNHEY and CDR2 is SVGAGI in the germline V gene. The CDR3 is 15 amino acids.

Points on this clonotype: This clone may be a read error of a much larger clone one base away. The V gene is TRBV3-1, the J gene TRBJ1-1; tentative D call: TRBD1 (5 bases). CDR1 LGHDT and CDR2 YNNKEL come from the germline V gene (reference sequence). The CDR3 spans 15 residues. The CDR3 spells CASCQDASGRTEAFF. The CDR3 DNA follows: TGTGCCAGCTGCCAAGATGCCTCAGGGCGCACTGAAGCTTTCTTT.

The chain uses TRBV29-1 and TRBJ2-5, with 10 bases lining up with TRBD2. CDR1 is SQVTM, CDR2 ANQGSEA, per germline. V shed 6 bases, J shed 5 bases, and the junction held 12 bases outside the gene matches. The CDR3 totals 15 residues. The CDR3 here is CSVDTGTSDRETQYF. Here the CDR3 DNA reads TGCAGCGTCGACACTGGGACTAGCGACCGGGAGACCCAGTACTTC.

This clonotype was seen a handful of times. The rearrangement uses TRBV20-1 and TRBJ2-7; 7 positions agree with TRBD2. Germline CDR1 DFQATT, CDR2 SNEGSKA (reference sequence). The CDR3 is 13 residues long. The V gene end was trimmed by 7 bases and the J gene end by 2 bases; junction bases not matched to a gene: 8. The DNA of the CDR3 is TGCAGTGTCGTGGGGGGGGGACCCTACGAGCAGTACTTC. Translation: CSVVGGGPYEQYF.

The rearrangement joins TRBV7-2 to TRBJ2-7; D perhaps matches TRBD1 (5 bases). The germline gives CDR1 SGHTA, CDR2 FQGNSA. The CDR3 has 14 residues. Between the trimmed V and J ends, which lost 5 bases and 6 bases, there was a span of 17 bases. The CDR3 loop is CASSPTGRGSEQYF. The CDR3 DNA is TGTGCCAGCAGCCCAACCGGAAGGGGTTCCGAGCAGTACTTC.

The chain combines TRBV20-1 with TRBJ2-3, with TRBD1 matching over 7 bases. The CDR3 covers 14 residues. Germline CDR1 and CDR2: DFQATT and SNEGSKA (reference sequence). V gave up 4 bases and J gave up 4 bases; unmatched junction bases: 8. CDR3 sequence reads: CSATPRGRPDTQYF. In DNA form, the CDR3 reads TGCAGTGCTACTCCCAGGGGGAGACCAGATACGCAGTATTTT.

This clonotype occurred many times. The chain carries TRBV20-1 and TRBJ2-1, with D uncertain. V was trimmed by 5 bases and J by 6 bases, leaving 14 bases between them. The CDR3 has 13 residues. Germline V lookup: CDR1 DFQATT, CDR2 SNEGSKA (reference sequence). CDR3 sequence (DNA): TGCAGTGCTCAACTCGTAAGCATCAATGAGCAGTTCTTC. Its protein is CSAQLVSINEQFF.

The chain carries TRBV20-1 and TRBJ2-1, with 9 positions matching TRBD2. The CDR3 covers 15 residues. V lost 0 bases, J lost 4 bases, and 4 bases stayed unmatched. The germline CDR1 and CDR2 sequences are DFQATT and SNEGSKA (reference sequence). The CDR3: CSARDILAGYNEQFF. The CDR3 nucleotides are TGCAGTGCTAGAGATATCCTAGCGGGGTACAATGAGCAGTTCTTC.

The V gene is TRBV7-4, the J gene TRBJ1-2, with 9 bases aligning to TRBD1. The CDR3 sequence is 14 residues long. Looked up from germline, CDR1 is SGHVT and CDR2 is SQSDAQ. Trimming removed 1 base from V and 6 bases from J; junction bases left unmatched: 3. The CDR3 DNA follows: TGTGCCAGCAGCTTAGGGACAGGGGTGCATGGCTACACCTTC. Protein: CASSLGTGVHGYTF.

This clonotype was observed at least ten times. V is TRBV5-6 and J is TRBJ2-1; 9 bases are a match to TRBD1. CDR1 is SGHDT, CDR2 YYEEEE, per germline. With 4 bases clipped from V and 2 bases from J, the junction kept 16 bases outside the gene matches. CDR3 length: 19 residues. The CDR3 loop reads CASSPDLDRGAGPYNEQFF. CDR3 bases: TGTGCCAGCAGCCCCGATTTGGACAGGGGAGCCGGCCCCTACAATGAGCAGTTCTTC. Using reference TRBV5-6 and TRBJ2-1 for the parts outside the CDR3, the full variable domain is DAGVTQSPTHLIKTRGQQVTLRCSPKSGHDTVSWYQQALGQGPQFIFQYYEEEERQRGNFPDRFSGHQFPNYSSELNVNALLLGDSALYLCASSPDLDRGAGPYNEQFFGPGTRLTVL.

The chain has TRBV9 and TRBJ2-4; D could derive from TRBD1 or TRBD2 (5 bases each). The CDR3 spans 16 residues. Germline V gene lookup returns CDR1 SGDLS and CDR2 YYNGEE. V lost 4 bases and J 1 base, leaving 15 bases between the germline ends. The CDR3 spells CASSTGGVVAKNIQYF. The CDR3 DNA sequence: TGTGCCAGCAGCACTGGGGGAGTAGTGGCCAAAAACATTCAGTACTTC.

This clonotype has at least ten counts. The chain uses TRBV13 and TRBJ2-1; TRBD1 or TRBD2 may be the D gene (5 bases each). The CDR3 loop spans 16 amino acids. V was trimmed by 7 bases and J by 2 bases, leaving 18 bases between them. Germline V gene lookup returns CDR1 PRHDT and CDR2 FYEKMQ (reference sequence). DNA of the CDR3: TGTGCCAGCACCACATTCGGGGCTAACACCTACAATGAGCAGTTCTTC. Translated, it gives CASTTFGANTYNEQFF.

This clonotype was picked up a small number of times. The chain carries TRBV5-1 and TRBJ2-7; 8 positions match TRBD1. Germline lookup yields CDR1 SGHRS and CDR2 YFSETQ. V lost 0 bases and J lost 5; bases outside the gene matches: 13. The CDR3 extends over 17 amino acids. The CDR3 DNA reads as TGCGCCAGCAGCTTGGCCGAGGTGGGGGCCAGGGGGCACGAGCAGTACTTC. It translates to CASSLAEVGARGHEQYF.

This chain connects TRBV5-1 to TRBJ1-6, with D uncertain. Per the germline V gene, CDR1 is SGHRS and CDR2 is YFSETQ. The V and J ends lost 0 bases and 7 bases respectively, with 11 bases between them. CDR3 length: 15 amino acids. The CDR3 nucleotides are TGCGCCAGCAGCTTGGAAGGACGGCTGAATTCACCCCTCCACTTT. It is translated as CASSLEGRLNSPLHF.

CDR3 sequence reads: CASVRDRLNSGANVLTF. The DNA for the CDR3 is TGTGCCAGCGTACGGGACAGACTTAACTCTGGGGCCAACGTCCTGACTTTC. This chain uses TRBV2 with TRBJ2-6; 7 nucleotides align to TRBD1. CDR1 and CDR2 from the germline V gene are SNHLY and FYNNEI. The CDR3 extends over 17 amino acids. V lost 8 bases and J lost 0; bases outside the gene matches: 10.